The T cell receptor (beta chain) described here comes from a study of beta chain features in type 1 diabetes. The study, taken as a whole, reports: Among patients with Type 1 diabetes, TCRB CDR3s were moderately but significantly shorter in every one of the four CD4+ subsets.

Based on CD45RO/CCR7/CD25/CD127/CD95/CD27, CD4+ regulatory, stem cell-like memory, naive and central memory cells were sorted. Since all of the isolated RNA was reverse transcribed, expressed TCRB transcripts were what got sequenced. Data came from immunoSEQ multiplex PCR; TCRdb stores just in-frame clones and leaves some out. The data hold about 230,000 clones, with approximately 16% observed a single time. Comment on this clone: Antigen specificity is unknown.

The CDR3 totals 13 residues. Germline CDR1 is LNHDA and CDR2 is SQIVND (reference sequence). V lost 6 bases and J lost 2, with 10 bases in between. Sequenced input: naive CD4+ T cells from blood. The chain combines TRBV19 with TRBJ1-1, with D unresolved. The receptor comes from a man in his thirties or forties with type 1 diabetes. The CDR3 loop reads CASSEGSNTEAFF. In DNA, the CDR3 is TGTGCCAGTAGCGAGGGCAGTAACACTGAAGCTTTCTTT.